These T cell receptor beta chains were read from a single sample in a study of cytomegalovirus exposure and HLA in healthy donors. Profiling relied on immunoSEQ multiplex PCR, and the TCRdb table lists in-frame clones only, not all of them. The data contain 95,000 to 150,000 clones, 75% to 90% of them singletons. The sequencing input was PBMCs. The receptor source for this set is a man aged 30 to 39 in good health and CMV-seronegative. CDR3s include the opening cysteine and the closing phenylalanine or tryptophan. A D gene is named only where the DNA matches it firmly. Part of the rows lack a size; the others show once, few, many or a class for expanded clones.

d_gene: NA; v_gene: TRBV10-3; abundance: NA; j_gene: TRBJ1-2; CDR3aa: CAISVPSTGLKRFGYTF; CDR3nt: TGTGCCATCAGTGTTCCCTCGACCGGCCTAAAGAGGTTTGGCTACACCTTC
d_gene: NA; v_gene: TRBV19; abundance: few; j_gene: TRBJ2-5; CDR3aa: CASSATSTQETQYF; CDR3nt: TGTGCCAGTAGTGCGACTAGTACCCAAGAGACCCAGTACTTC
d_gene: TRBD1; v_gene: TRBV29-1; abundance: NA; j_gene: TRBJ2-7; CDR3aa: CSVARGAGRGPYEQYF; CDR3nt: TGCAGCGTTGCCCGGGGTGCGGGCAGGGGGCCCTACGAGCAGTACTTC
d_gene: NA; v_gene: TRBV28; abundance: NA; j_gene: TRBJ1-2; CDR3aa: CASRSLDGYTF; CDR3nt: TGTGCCAGCAGATCTCTCGATGGCTACACCTTC
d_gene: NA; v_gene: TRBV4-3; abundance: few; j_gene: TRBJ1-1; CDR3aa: CASSQDGRETEAFF; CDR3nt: TGCGCCAGCAGCCAAGATGGGAGGGAAACTGAAGCTTTCTTT
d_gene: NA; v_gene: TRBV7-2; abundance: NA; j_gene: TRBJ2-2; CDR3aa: CASSLSGRTMKGGELFF; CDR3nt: TGTGCCAGCAGCTTATCGGGGAGGACCATGAAGGGCGGGGAGCTGTTTTTT
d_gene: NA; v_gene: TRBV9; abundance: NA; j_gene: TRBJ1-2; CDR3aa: CASRDGRDYGYTF; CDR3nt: TGTGCCAGCAGAGATGGCAGGGACTATGGCTACACCTTC
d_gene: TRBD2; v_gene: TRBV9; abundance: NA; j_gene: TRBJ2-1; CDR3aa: CASSVVGSFQAGGLNEQFF; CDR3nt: TGTGCCAGCAGCGTAGTCGGGAGTTTCCAAGCGGGGGGGCTCAATGAGCAGTTCTTC
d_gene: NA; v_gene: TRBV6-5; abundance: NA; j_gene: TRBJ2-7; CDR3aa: CASREPNNYEQYF; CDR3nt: TGTGCCAGCAGAGAACCTAATAACTACGAGCAGTACTTC
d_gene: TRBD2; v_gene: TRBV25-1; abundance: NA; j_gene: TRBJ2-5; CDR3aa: CASSGRGLAGGRGTQYF; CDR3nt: TGTGCCAGCAGTGGACGAGGACTAGCGGGGGGTAGGGGGACCCAGTACTTC
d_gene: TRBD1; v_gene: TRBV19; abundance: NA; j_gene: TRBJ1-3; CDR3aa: CASSPTGVGNTIYF; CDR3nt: TGTGCCAGTAGCCCGACAGGGGTAGGAAACACCATATATTTT
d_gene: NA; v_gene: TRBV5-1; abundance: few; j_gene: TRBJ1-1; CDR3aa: CASSRAGMNTEAFF; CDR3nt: TGCGCCAGCAGCCGCGCAGGGATGAACACTGAAGCTTTCTTT
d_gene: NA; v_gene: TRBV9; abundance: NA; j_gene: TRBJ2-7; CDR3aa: CASSPQVVNVYEQYF; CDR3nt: TGTGCCAGCAGCCCACAGGTCGTGAACGTTTACGAGCAGTACTTC
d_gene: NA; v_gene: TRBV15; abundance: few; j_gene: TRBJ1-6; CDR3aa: CATSSQVETNSPLHF; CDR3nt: TGTGCCACCAGCTCACAGGTCGAAACAAATTCACCCCTCCACTTT
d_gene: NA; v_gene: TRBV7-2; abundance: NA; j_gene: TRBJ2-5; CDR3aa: CASSLAGPQETQYF; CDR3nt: TGTGCCAGCAGCTTAGCGGGCCCCCAAGAGACCCAGTACTTC
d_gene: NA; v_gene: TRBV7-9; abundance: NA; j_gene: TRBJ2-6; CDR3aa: CASIQGVSSGANGLTF; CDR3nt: TGTGCCAGCATACAGGGTGTGAGCTCTGGGGCCAACGGCCTGACTTTC
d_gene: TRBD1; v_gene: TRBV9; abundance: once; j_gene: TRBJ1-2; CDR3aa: CASSAGDRGSNYGYTF; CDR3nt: TGTGCCAGCAGCGCTGGGGACAGGGGGTCTAACTATGGCTACACCTTC
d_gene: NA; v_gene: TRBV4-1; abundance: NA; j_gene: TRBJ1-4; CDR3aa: CASSQEWTANEKLFF; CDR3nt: TGCGCCAGCAGCCAAGAATGGACAGCTAATGAAAAACTGTTTTTT
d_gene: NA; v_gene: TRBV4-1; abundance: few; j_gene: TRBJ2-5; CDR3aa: CASSQVSGLKTQYF; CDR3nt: TGCGCCAGCAGCCAAGTTTCGGGGTTAAAGACCCAGTACTTC
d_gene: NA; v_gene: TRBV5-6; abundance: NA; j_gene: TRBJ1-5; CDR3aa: CASSLQGFAKPQHF; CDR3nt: TGTGCCAGCAGCTTGCAGGGGTTCGCCAAGCCCCAGCATTTT
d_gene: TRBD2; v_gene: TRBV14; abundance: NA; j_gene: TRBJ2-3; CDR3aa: CASSQILAGPTDTQYF; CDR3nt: TGTGCCAGCAGCCAAATTCTAGCGGGCCCCACAGATACGCAGTATTTT
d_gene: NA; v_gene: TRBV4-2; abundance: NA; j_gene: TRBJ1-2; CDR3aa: CASSQDHPDRRYGYTF; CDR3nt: TGTGCCAGCAGCCAAGATCACCCCGACAGGAGGTATGGCTACACCTTC
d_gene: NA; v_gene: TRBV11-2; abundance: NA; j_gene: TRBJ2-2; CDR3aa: CASSLRGPGELFF; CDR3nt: TGTGCCAGCAGCTTGAGAGGGCCCGGGGAGCTGTTTTTT
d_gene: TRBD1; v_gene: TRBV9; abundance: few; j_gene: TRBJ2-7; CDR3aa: CASSAGDRAFYEQYF; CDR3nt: TGTGCCAGCAGCGCAGGGGACAGGGCCTTCTACGAGCAGTACTTC
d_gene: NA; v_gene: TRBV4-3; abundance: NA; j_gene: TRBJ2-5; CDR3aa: CASSQDRGGLETQYF; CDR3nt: TGCGCCAGCAGCCAAGATCGAGGAGGGTTAGAGACCCAGTACTTC
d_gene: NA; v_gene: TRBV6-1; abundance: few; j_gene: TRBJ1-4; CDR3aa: CASSAEAGVKLFF; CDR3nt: TGTGCCAGCAGTGCTGAGGCTGGCGTCAAACTGTTTTTT
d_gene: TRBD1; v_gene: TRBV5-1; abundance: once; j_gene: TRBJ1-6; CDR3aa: CASSHGQGRNSPLHF; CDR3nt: TGCGCCAGCAGCCATGGACAGGGGCGGAATTCACCCCTCCACTTT
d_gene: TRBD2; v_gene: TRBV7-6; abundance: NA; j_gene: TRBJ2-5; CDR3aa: CASSLQRGGLRETQYF; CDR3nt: TGTGCCAGCAGCTTACAGCGGGGGGGACTCAGGGAGACCCAGTACTTC
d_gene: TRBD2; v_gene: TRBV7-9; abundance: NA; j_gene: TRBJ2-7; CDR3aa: CASSKEGLAGGYEQYF; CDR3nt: TGTGCCAGCAGCAAAGAAGGACTAGCGGGGGGTTACGAGCAGTACTTC
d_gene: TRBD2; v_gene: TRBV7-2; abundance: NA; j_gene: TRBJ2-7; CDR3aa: CASSPRAAGRSYEQYF; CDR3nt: TGTGCCAGCAGCCCCCGGGCAGCGGGGCGATCCTACGAGCAGTACTTC
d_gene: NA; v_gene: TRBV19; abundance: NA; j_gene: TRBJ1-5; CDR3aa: CASMGKGLGSVRGQPQHF; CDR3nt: TGTGCCAGTATGGGGAAGGGTCTTGGGTCCGTACGGGGTCAGCCCCAGCATTTT
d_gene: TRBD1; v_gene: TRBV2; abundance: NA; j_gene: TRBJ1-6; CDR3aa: CASGDSSYNSPLHF; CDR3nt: TGTGCCAGCGGGGACAGCTCGTATAATTCACCCCTCCACTTT
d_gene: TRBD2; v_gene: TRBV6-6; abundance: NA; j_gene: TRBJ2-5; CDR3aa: CASTLAGGQETQYF; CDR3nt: TGTGCCAGCACCCTAGCGGGGGGCCAAGAGACCCAGTACTTC
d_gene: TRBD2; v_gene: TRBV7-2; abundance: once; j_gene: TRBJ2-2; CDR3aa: CASVRAGTAPPGELFF; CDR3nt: TGTGCCAGCGTCCGAGCGGGGACCGCCCCCCCCGGGGAGCTGTTTTTT
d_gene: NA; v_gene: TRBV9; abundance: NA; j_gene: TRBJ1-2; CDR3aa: CASSAPRGGRSHGYTF; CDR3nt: TGTGCCAGCAGCGCCCCACGGGGTGGCAGGAGCCATGGCTACACCTTC
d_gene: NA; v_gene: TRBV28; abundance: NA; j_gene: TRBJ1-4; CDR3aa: CASSLRREGTNEKLFF; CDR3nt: TGTGCCAGCAGTTTACGAAGGGAGGGGACTAATGAAAAACTGTTTTTT
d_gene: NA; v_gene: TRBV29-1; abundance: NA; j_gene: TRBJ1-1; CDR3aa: CSVDYQGMNTEAFF; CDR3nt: TGCAGCGTTGACTACCAGGGGATGAACACTGAAGCTTTCTTT
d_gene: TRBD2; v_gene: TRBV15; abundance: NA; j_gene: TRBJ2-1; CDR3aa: CATSRSRGFSYNEQFF; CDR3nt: TGTGCCACCAGCAGATCGCGGGGGTTCTCCTACAATGAGCAGTTCTTC
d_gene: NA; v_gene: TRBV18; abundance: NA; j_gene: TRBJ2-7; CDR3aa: CASSLLQGRGDEQYF; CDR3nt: TGTGCCAGCTCACTATTACAGGGACGAGGGGACGAGCAGTACTTC
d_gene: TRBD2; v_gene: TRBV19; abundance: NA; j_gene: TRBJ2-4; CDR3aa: CASSMRGGEDIQYF; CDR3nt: TGTGCCAGTAGTATGCGGGGGGGGGAGGACATTCAGTACTTC
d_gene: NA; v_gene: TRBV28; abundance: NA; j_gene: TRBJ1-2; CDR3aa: CASSFRVPALDGHTF; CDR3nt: TGTGCCAGCAGTTTTCGGGTTCCGGCACTAGATGGCCACACCTTC
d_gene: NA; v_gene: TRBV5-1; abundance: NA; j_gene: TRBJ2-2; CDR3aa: CASSLTPGSTGELFF; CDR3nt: TGCGCCAGCAGCTTGACACCGGGAAGCACCGGGGAGCTGTTTTTT
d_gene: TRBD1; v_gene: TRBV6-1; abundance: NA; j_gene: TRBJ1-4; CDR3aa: CASSYRGATNEKLFF; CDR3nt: TGTGCCAGCAGCTACAGGGGCGCAACTAATGAAAAACTGTTTTTT
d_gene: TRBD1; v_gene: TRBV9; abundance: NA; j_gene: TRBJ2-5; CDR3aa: CASSGGTGGQTQYF; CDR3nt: TGTGCCAGCAGCGGGGGGACAGGGGGGCAGACCCAGTACTTC
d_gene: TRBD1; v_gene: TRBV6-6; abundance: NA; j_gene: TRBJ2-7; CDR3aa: CASTARQGPYEQYF; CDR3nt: TGTGCCAGCACCGCGCGACAGGGGCCCTACGAGCAGTACTTC
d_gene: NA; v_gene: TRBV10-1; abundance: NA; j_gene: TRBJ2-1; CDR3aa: CASSDGVLDEQFF; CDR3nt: TGCGCCAGCAGTGATGGAGTTTTGGATGAGCAGTTCTTC
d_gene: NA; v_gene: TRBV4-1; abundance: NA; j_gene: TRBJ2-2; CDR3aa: CASSLLPPGFGTGELFF; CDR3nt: TGCGCCAGCAGCCTCCTCCCCCCAGGATTCGGCACCGGGGAGCTGTTTTTT
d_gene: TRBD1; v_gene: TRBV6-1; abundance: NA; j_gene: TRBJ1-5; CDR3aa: CASSDRTGDSQPQHF; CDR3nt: TGTGCCAGCAGTGACCGGACAGGGGACTCTCAGCCCCAGCATTTT
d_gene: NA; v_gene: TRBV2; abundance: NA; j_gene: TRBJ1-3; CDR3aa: CASNLGGGSFGNTIYF; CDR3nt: TGTGCCAGCAATCTTGGGGGGGGTTCGTTTGGAAACACCATATATTTT
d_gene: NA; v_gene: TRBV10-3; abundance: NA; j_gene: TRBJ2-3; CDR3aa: CAISTSLASDTQYF; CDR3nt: TGTGCCATCAGCACCTCCCTAGCTTCGGATACGCAGTATTTT
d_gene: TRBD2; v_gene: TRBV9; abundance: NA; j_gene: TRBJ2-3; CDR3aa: CASRGLRSTDTQYF; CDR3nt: TGTGCCAGCAGGGGACTACGTAGCACAGATACGCAGTATTTT
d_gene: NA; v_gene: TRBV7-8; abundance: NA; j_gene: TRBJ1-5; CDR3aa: CASSSFNQPQHF; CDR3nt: TGTGCCAGCAGCTCCTTTAATCAGCCCCAGCATTTT
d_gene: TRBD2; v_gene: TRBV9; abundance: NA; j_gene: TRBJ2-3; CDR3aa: CASRGLAGDTQYF; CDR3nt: TGTGCCAGCAGGGGACTAGCGGGGGATACGCAGTATTTT
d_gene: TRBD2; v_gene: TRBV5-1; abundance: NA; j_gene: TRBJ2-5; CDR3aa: CASSSGLAAPEIETQYF; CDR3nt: TGCGCCAGCAGCAGCGGACTAGCGGCCCCCGAAATAGAGACCCAGTACTTC
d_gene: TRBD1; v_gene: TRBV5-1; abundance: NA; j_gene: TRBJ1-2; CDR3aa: CASSLGTGLYGYTF; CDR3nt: TGCGCCAGCAGCTTAGGGACAGGCTTGTATGGCTACACCTTC